The 5 T cell receptor beta chains in this list originate from one sample, sequenced in a study of T cells in Graves' hyperthyroidism and ophthalmopathy. Researchers amplified the TCR beta CDR3 regions from RNA transcripts. Researchers ran a first-round RT-PCR on the TCR CDR3 using the HTBI primer set. From the multiplex PCR reads, TCRdb called clonotypes with MiXCR, one entry per CDR3 protein. The sample carries about 210,000 distinct CDR3 sequences, approximately 17% recorded once. Sequenced input: blood. The receptor set was obtained from a man aged 50 or older with Graves' hyperthyroidism.

The sample holds many counts of this clonotype. This sequence joins TRBV4-1 and TRBJ2-5, with D possibly being TRBD2 (5 bases). The CDR3 is 15 amino acids. The germline V and J ends were trimmed by 4 bases and 4 bases, with 16 bases remaining between them. Germline CDR1 is MGHRA and CDR2 is YSYEKL. The CDR3 DNA reads TGCGCCAGCAGCCCTCGAGGCCTAGCTAGAGAGACCCAGTACTTC. This translates into CASSPRGLARETQYF.

Ten or more counts support this clonotype. The chain links TRBV28 to TRBJ2-7, with TRBD1 matching 11 bases. The CDR3 totals 14 residues. Germline V gives CDR1 MDHEN, CDR2 SYDVKM. With V trimmed by 6 bases and J by 2 bases, 3 bases remained unmatched. Here the CDR3 DNA reads TGTGCCAGCAGGGGGACAGGGGGTACCTACGAGCAGTACTTC. Its protein is CASRGTGGTYEQYF.

There are many counts of this clonotype. This chain links TRBV18 with TRBJ2-1; 12 bases are a match to TRBD2. Germline assignment: CDR1 KGHSH and CDR2 LQKENI. Trimming removed 3 bases from V and 4 bases from J; junction bases left unmatched: 4. This CDR3 has 16 amino acids. The CDR3 DNA follows: TGTGCCAGCTCACCGTGGACTAGCGGGGCGTACAATGAGCAGTTCTTC. Translation: CASSPWTSGAYNEQFF.

The chain uses TRBV7-9 and TRBJ2-3, with D tentatively TRBD2 (5 bases). The ends were cut back, 4 bases at V and 0 bases at J, with 5 bases in the middle. Per the germline V gene, CDR1 is SEHNR and CDR2 is FQNEAQ (reference sequence). The length of the CDR3 is 13 residues. The CDR3: CASSWTSTDTQYF. CDR3 sequence (DNA): TGTGCCAGCAGCTGGACTAGCACAGATACGCAGTATTTT.

This clonotype was counted at least ten times. This rearrangement joins TRBV2 to TRBJ2-1; D unresolved. Germline CDR1 SNHLY, CDR2 FYNNEI. The CDR3 has 14 amino acids. V lost 5 bases and J 4 bases, leaving 12 bases between the germline ends. DNA for the CDR3: TGTGCCAGCAGTCCCGACATTGTTTACAATGAGCAGTTCTTC. This sequence encodes CASSPDIVYNEQFF.